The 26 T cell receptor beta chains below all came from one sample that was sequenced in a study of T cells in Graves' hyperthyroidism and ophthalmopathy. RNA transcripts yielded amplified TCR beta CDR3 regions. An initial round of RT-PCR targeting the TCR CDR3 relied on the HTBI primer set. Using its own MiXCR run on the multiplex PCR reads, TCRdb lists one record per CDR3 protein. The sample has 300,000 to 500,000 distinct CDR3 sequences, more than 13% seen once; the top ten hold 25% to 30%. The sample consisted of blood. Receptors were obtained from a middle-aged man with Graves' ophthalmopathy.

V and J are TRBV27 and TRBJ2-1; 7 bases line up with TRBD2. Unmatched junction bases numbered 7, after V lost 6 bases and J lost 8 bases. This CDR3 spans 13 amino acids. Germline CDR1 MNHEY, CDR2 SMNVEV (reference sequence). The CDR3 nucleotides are TGTGCCAGCAGAAGGACTAGTTACGATGAGCAGTTCTTC. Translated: CASRRTSYDEQFF.

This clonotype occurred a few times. The CDR3 DNA reads TGTGCCAGCAGTGGTACGGGACTAGCGGGAGTTGGTGGCACCGGGGAGCTGTTTTTT. This codes for CASSGTGLAGVGGTGELFF. V and J are TRBV28 and TRBJ2-2; the match to TRBD2 covers 14 bases. Trimming took 5 bases from V and 4 from J; bases not matched to a gene: 12. Germline loops: CDR1 MDHEN, CDR2 SYDVKM. The CDR3 consists of 19 residues.

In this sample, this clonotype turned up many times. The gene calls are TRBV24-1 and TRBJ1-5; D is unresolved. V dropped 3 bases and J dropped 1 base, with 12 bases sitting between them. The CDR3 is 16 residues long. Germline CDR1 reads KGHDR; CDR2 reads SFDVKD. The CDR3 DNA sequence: TGTGCCACCAGTGATCGAACCAGAGCGAGCAATCAGCCCCAGCATTTT. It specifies CATSDRTRASNQPQHF.

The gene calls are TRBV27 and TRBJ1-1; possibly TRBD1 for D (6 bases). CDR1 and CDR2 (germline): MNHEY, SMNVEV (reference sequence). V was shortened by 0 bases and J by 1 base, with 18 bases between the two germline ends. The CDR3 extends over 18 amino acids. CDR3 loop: CASSLSFRPDRQNTEAFF. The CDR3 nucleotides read TGTGCCAGCAGTTTATCGTTTCGTCCGGACAGACAGAACACTGAAGCTTTCTTT.

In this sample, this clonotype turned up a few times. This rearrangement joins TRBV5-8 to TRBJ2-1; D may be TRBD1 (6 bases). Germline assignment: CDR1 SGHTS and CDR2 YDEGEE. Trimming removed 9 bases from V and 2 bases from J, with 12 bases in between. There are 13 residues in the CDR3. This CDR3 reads CATTGSPYNEQFF. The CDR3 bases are TGTGCCACCACAGGGTCCCCCTACAATGAGCAGTTCTTC. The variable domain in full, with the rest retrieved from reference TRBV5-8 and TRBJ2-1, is EAGVTQSPTHLIKTRGQQATLRCSPISGHTSVYWYQQALGLGLQFLLWYDEGEERNRGNFPPRFSGRQFPNYSSELNVNALELEDSALYLCATTGSPYNEQFFGPGTRLTVL.

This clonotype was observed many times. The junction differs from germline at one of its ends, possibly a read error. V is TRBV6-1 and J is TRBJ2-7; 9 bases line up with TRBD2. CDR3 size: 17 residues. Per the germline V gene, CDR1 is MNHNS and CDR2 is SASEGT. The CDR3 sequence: CASREVSSGRAGYEQYF. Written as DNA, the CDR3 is TGTGCCAGCAGGGAAGTTAGTAGCGGGAGAGCCGGATACGAGCAGTACTTC.

This CDR3 is CASSLAPRLAALSYEQYF. The CDR3, as DNA: TGTGCCAGCAGTTTAGCACCCCGACTAGCGGCTCTCTCCTACGAGCAGTACTTC. The V gene is TRBV28, the J gene TRBJ2-7; 9 bases fit TRBD2. CDR1 and CDR2 from the germline V gene are MDHEN and SYDVKM. Trimming removed 2 bases from V and 0 bases from J; junction bases left unmatched: 11. CDR3 length: 18 residues.

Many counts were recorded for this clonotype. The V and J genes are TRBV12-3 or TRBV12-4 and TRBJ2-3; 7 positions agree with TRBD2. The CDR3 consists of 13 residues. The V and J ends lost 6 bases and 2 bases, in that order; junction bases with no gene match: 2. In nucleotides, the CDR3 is TGTGCCAGCAGAACTAGCGTCACAGATACGCAGTATTTT. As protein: CASRTSVTDTQYF.

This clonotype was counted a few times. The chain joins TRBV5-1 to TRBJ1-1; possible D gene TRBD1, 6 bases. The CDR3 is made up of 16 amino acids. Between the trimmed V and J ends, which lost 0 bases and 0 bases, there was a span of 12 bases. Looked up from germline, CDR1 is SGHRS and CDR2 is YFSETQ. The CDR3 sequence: CASSLDPTGMNTEAFF. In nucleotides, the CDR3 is TGCGCCAGCAGCTTGGACCCGACAGGAATGAACACTGAAGCTTTCTTT. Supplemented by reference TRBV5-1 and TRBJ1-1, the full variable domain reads KAGVTQTPRYLIKTRGQQVTLSCSPISGHRSVSWYQQTPGQGLQFLFEYFSETQRNKGNFPGRFSGRQFSNSRSEMNVSTLELGDSALYLCASSLDPTGMNTEAFFGQGTRLTVV.

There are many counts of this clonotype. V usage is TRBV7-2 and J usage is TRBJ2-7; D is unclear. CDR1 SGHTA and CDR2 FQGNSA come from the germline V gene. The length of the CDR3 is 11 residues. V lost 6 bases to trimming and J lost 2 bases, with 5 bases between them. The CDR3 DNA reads TGTGCCAGCAGGGGAACCTACGAGCAGTACTTC. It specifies CASRGTYEQYF.

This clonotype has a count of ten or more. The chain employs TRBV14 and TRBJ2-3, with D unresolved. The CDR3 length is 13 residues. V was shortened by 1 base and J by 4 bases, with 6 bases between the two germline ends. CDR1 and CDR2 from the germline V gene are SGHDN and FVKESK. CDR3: CASSQGHPDTQYF. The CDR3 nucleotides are TGTGCCAGCAGCCAAGGACATCCAGATACGCAGTATTTT.

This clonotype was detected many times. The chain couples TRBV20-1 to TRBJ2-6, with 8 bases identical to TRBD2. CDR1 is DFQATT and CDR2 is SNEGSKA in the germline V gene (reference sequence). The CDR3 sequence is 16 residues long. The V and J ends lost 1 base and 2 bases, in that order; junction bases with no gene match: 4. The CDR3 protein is CSARVGGRPGANVLTF. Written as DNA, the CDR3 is TGCAGTGCTAGAGTTGGCGGGAGGCCTGGGGCCAACGTCCTGACTTTC.

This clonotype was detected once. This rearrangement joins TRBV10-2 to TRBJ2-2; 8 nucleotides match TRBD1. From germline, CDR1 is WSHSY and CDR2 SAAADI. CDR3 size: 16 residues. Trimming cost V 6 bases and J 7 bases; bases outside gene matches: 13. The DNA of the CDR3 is TGCGCCAGCAGGAACCCGGGGCAGGGGGCGAACGGGGAGCTGTTTTTT. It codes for CASRNPGQGANGELFF.

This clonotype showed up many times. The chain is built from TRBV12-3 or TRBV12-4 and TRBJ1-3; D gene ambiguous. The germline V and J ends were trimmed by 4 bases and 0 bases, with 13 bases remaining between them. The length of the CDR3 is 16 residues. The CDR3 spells CASSWSGQSSGNTIYF. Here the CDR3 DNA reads TGTGCCAGCAGTTGGTCTGGGCAGAGCTCTGGAAACACCATATATTTT.

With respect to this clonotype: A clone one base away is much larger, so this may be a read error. The CDR3 nucleotides read TGCAGTACTACAGGCGACCAAGAGACCCAGTACTTC. This encodes CSTTGDQETQYF. The chain couples TRBV20-1 to TRBJ2-5; D might be TRBD1 (5 bases). V gave up 8 bases and J gave up 0 bases, with 10 bases separating them. Per germline, CDR1 DFQATT and CDR2 SNEGSKA (reference sequence). The CDR3 is 12 residues long.

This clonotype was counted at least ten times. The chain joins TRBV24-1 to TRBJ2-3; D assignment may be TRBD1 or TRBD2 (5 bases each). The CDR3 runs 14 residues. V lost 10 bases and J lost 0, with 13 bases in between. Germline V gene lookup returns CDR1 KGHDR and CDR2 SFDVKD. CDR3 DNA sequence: TGTGCCACAGAGGGCAGGGCAAGCACAGATACGCAGTATTTT. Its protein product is CATEGRASTDTQYF.

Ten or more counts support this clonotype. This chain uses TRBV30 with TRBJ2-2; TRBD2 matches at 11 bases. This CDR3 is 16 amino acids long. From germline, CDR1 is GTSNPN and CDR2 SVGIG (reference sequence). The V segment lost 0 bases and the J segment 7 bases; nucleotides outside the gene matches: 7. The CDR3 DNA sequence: TGTGCCTGGAGTGTAGCGGGGACTAGCGGTGACGGGGAGCTGTTTTTT. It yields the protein CAWSVAGTSGDGELFF.

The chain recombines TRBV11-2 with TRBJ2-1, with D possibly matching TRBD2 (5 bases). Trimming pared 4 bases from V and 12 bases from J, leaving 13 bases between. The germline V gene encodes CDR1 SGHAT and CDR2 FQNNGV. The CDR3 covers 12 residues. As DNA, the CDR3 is TGTGCCAGCAGCTCAGGCGGGTCAGGGCAGTTCTTC. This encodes CASSSGGSGQFF. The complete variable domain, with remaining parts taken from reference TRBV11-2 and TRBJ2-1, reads EAGVAQSPRYKIIEKRQSVAFWCNPISGHATLYWYQQILGQGPKLLIQFQNNGVVDDSQLPKDRFSAERLKGVDSTLKIQPAKLEDSAVYLCASSSGGSGQFFGPGTRLTVL.

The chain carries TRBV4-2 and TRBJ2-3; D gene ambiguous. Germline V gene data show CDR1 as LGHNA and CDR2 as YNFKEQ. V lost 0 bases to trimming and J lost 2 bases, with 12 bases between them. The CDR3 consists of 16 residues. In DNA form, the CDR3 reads TGTGCCAGCAGCCAAGATCGGGCTATCACCACAGATACGCAGTATTTT. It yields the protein CASSQDRAITTDTQYF.

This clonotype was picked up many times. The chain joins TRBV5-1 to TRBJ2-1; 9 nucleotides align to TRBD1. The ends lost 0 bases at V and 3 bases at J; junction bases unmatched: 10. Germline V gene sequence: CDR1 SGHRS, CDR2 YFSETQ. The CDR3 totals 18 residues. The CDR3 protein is CASSLARTGGIGYNEQFF. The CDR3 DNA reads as TGCGCCAGCAGCTTGGCTAGAACAGGGGGCATTGGCTACAATGAGCAGTTCTTC.

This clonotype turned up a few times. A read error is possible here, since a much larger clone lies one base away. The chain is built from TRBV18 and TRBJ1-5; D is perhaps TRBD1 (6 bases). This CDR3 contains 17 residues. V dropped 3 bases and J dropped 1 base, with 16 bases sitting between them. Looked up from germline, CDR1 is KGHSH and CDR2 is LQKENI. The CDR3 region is CASSPTSRGTSNQPQHF. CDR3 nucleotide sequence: TGTGCCAGCTCACCTACGTCCAGGGGCACGAGCAATCAGCCCCAGCATTTT.

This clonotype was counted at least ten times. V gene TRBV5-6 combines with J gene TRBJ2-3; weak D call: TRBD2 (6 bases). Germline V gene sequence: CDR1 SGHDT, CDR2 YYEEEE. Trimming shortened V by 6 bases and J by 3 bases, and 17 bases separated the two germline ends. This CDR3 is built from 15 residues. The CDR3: CASTRHGGSTDTQYF. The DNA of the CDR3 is TGTGCCAGCACCCGTCACGGGGGAAGTACAGATACGCAGTATTTT.

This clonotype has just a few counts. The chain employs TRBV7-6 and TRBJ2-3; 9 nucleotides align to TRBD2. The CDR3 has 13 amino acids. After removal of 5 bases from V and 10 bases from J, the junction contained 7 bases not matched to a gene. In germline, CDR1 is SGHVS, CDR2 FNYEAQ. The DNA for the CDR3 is TGTGCCAGCAGCCCTGGTGGACTAGCGCCGCAGTATTTT. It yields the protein CASSPGGLAPQYF.

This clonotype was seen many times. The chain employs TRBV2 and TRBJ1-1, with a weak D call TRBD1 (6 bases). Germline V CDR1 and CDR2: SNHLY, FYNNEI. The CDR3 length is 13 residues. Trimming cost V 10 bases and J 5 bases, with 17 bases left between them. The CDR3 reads CATLQGDDTEAFF. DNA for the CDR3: TGTGCCACTCTACAGGGTGACGATACTGAAGCTTTCTTT. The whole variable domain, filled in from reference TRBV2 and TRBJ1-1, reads EPEVTQTPSHQVTQMGQEVILRCVPISNHLYFYWYRQILGQKVEFLVSFYNNEISEKSEIFDDQFSVERPDGSNFTLKIRSTKLEDSAMYFCATLQGDDTEAFFGQGTRLTVV.

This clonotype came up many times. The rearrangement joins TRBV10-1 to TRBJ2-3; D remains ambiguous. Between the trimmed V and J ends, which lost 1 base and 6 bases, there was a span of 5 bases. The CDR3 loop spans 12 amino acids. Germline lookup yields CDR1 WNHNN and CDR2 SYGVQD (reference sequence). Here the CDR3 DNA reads TGCGCCAGCAGTGAGTTTTTGGATACGCAGTATTTT. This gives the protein CASSEFLDTQYF.

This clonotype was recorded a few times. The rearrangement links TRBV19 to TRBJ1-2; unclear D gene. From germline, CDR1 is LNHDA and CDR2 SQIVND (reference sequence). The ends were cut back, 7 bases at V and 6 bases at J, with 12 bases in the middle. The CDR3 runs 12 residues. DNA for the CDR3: TGTGCCAGTACCGGGGTGTATAATGGCTACACCTTC. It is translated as CASTGVYNGYTF.